A selection of T cell receptor beta chains follows, all from one sample in a study of Ad26.COV2.S vaccination and SARS-CoV-2 variants. Clones were sequenced by immunoSEQ multiplex PCR, and TCRdb holds only the in-frame ones, with some missing. The table lists about 430,000 clones, 90% of them singletons. This sample comprised peripheral blood, obtained in a trial of Ad26.COV2.S vaccine versus placebo. All receptors come from a person aged 18 to 59 who received the Ad26.COV2.S COVID-19 vaccine or a placebo. CDR3s include the opening cysteine and the closing phenylalanine or tryptophan. D genes are given only for firm matches. A clone size is listed for some rows: how often the clone was seen (once, few, many), or a class if it is expanded.

V	size	J	D	CDR3	DNA
TRBV7-9	once	TRBJ1-1	-	CASSLPLAMNTEAFF	TGTGCCAGCAGCTTGCCGCTCGCCATGAACACTGAAGCTTTCTTT
TRBV4-1	-	TRBJ2-2	-	CASSQDRWSRGTNTGELFF	TGCGCCAGCAGCCAAGATAGGTGGTCGAGGGGAACGAACACCGGGGAGCTGTTTTTT
TRBV19	once	TRBJ1-1	-	CASSIGTSNTEAFF	TGTGCCAGTAGTATAGGGACGTCGAACACTGAAGCTTTCTTT
TRBV3-1/TRBV3-2	-	TRBJ2-1	TRBD2	CASSQRGGYEQFF	TGTGCCAGCAGCCAAAGGGGAGGGTATGAGCAGTTCTTC
TRBV3-1/TRBV3-2	-	TRBJ2-1	-	CASSQSYEQFF	TGTGCCAGCAGCCAGTCTTATGAGCAGTTCTTC
TRBV6-6	-	TRBJ1-1	-	CASSYGPSDAFF	TGTGCCAGCAGTTACGGGCCCTCAGACGCTTTCTTT
TRBV27	-	TRBJ2-1	-	CASSLASSYNEQFF	TGTGCCAGCAGTTTAGCGAGCTCCTACAATGAGCAGTTCTTC
TRBV9	-	TRBJ2-3	-	CASSVVTDTQYF	TGTGCCAGCAGCGTAGTTACAGATACGCAGTATTTT
TRBV6-5	-	TRBJ2-2	TRBD2	CASRWGGTGELFF	TGTGCCAGCAGATGGGGGGGGACCGGGGAGCTGTTTTTT
TRBV3-1/TRBV3-2	-	TRBJ2-6	-	CASSPRGINVLTF	TGTGCCAGCAGCCCCCGTGGGATTAACGTCCTGACTTTC
TRBV3-1/TRBV3-2	-	TRBJ2-5	TRBD2	CASSQSVRGGRETQYF	TGTGCCAGCAGCCAGAGCGTGAGGGGAGGGCGAGAGACCCAGTACTTC
TRBV28	-	TRBJ1-1	TRBD1	CASSLWTGGVTEAFF	TGTGCCAGCAGTTTATGGACAGGGGGTGTAACTGAAGCTTTCTTT
TRBV7-3	-	TRBJ1-1	-	CASSQMKNTEAFF	TGTGCCAGCAGCCAAATGAAGAACACTGAAGCTTTCTTT
TRBV11-2	-	TRBJ2-5	-	CASSSPSRETQYF	TGTGCCAGCAGCTCACCCTCCAGGGAGACCCAGTACTTC
TRBV30	-	TRBJ1-1	-	CAWSYNMGAHTEAFF	TGTGCCTGGAGTTATAACATGGGTGCGCACACTGAAGCTTTCTTT
TRBV2	-	TRBJ1-5	-	CASNTGPLGQPQHF	TGTGCCAGCAATACCGGGCCTTTGGGGCAGCCCCAGCATTTT
TRBV27	few	TRBJ1-1	-	CASSHSIRGTEAFF	TGTGCCAGCAGCCACAGCATTAGGGGGACTGAAGCTTTCTTT
TRBV14	once	TRBJ1-1	-	CACCLWGTEAFF	TGTGCCTGCTGCCTATGGGGCACTGAAGCTTTCTTT
TRBV6-5	-	TRBJ1-5	-	CASSYSIDQPQHF	TGTGCCAGCAGTTACTCGATCGATCAGCCCCAGCATTTT
TRBV27	-	TRBJ2-3	TRBD2	CASSSLAVLTDTQYF	TGTGCCAGCAGTTCACTAGCGGTTTTGACAGATACGCAGTATTTT
TRBV19	-	TRBJ2-2	TRBD1	CASSIESTGDTSNTGELFF	TGTGCCAGTAGTATAGAATCGACAGGGGACACTTCGAACACCGGGGAGCTGTTTTTT
TRBV30	-	TRBJ1-2	-	CAWSRQVYGYTF	TGTGCCTGGAGTAGGCAAGTCTATGGCTACACCTTC
TRBV29-1	-	TRBJ1-3	-	CSVALSGNTIYF	TGCAGCGTTGCCCTCTCTGGAAACACCATATATTTT
TRBV24-1	-	TRBJ2-1	-	CATSDSAEQFF	TGTGCCACCAGTGATAGTGCTGAGCAGTTCTTC
TRBV6-5	once	TRBJ1-1	TRBD1	CASSPDRLNTEAFF	TGTGCCAGCAGCCCGGACAGGCTGAACACTGAAGCTTTCTTT
TRBV5-4	-	TRBJ2-7	-	CASSQGLKDYEQYF	TGTGCCAGCAGCCAGGGACTGAAGGATTACGAGCAGTACTTC
TRBV7-2	-	TRBJ2-1	-	CASSLASGTPYNEQFF	TGTGCCAGCAGCTTAGCTTCCGGGACACCATACAATGAGCAGTTCTTC
TRBV10-3	-	TRBJ2-3	TRBD1	CAIRDRADTQYF	TGTGCCATCAGGGACAGGGCAGATACGCAGTATTTT
TRBV4-3	-	TRBJ2-2	-	CASSQGPGTQDPNTGELFF	TGCGCCAGCAGCCAAGGACCTGGGACGCAGGATCCGAACACCGGGGAGCTGTTTTTT
TRBV27	few	TRBJ1-1	-	CASSLLTGNTEAFF	TGTGCCAGCAGTTTACTGACGGGGAACACTGAAGCTTTCTTT
TRBV24-1	-	TRBJ2-6	-	CATSNTGSGANVLTF	TGTGCCACCAGTAATACAGGGTCTGGGGCCAACGTCCTGACTTTC
TRBV3-1/TRBV3-2	few	TRBJ2-5	-	CASSPTPYQETQYF	TGTGCCAGCAGCCCGACCCCGTACCAAGAGACCCAGTACTTC
TRBV6-5	-	TRBJ2-7	-	CASSYSIAVPYEQYF	TGTGCCAGCAGTTACTCGATAGCGGTCCCCTACGAGCAGTACTTC
TRBV5-6	-	TRBJ2-3	-	CASSLARYFPDTQYF	TGTGCCAGCAGCTTGGCCAGGTACTTCCCAGATACGCAGTATTTT
TRBV4-2	-	TRBJ2-2	TRBD1	CASSLSPPDRGVTGELFF	TGTGCCAGCAGCCTCAGTCCTCCCGACAGGGGGGTGACCGGGGAGCTGTTTTTT
TRBV6-5	-	TRBJ2-3	-	CASSYTTSITDTQYF	TGTGCCAGCAGTTACACCACCTCGATCACAGATACGCAGTATTTT
TRBV5-4	-	TRBJ2-5	TRBD2	CASSPPGLAGRQETQYF	TGTGCCAGCAGCCCTCCGGGACTAGCGGGCCGCCAAGAGACCCAGTACTTC
TRBV9	-	TRBJ2-1	-	CASSVGGRPAFNEQFF	TGTGCCAGCAGCGTCGGGGGGCGGCCCGCCTTCAATGAGCAGTTCTTC
TRBV6-4	-	TRBJ2-7	TRBD2	CASSDGLAAYEQYF	TGTGCCAGCAGTGACGGACTAGCGGCCTACGAGCAGTACTTC
TRBV29-1	-	TRBJ1-5	-	CSVTFPQGYQPQHF	TGCAGCGTAACTTTCCCCCAGGGGTATCAGCCCCAGCATTTT
TRBV27	-	TRBJ2-2	-	CASSLSVDGELFF	TGTGCCAGCAGTTTATCGGTTGACGGGGAGCTGTTTTTT
TRBV9	-	TRBJ2-1	-	CASSVATRGYNEQFF	TGTGCCAGCAGCGTAGCGACTAGGGGCTACAATGAGCAGTTCTTC
TRBV7-6	-	TRBJ2-7	-	CASSFGGAPGYEQYF	TGTGCCAGCAGCTTCGGGGGCGCTCCTGGCTACGAGCAGTACTTC
TRBV14	-	TRBJ1-1	-	CASSKTGTPPPEAFF	TGTGCCAGCAGTAAAACCGGGACGCCTCCCCCTGAAGCTTTCTTT
TRBV19	-	TRBJ2-7	-	CASSRGAGEAYEQYF	TGTGCCAGTAGTAGAGGGGCAGGAGAAGCCTACGAGCAGTACTTC
TRBV29-1	-	TRBJ1-1	-	CSAEDTWNTEAFF	TGCAGCGCCGAGGACACTTGGAACACTGAAGCTTTCTTT
TRBV7-9	few	TRBJ2-2	TRBD2	CASSSVAGANTGELFF	TGTGCCAGCAGCTCTGTAGCGGGAGCAAACACCGGGGAGCTGTTTTTT
TRBV19	-	TRBJ2-6	-	CASRTRQASSGANVLTF	TGTGCCAGTAGAACCAGACAGGCCAGCTCTGGGGCCAACGTCCTGACTTTC
TRBV9	once	TRBJ2-5	-	CASSGIHRDGETQYF	TGTGCCAGCAGCGGGATTCACAGGGACGGGGAGACCCAGTACTTC